Listed below are T cell receptor beta chains from one sample, sequenced in a study of shared clonotypes between healthy human individuals. Clones were read by immunoSEQ multiplex PCR, and TCRdb kept only the in-frame ones, dropping some. The sample includes some 2 million clones, approximately 94% of them seen just once. Sequenced input: naive CD8+ T cells sorted from blood. The receptors stem from a man between 18 and 35 years old in good health. The CDR3 runs from the conserved cysteine through the conserved F or W. A D gene is named only where the DNA matches it firmly. For some rows the clone size is stated as once, few or many, or as a class when expanded; others skip it.

clone_size j_call d_call v_call cdr3_aa cdr3_nt
- TRBJ1-4 - TRBV6-5 CASSYRQQGGEKLFF TGTGCCAGCAGTTACCGTCAGCAGGGAGGGGAAAAACTGTTTTTT
- TRBJ1-1 - TRBV7-9 CASSPGGNTEAFF TGTGCCAGCAGCCCCGGGGGGAACACTGAAGCTTTCTTT
- TRBJ2-7 - TRBV11-1 CASSLQGSSYEQYF TGTGCCAGCAGCTTACAGGGGAGCTCCTACGAGCAGTACTTC
- TRBJ1-2 - TRBV6-1 CASSDMTGGYTF TGTGCCAGCAGTGATATGACGGGGGGCTACACCTTC
- TRBJ2-5 - TRBV6-5 CASSYSTGQETQYF TGTGCCAGCAGTTATTCGACAGGACAAGAGACCCAGTACTTC
once TRBJ2-4 - TRBV11-2 CASSPGGLNIQYF TGTGCCAGCAGCCCAGGGGGGCTTAACATTCAGTACTTC
- TRBJ2-7 - TRBV13 CASSIDSSPYEQYF TGTGCCAGCAGCATAGACTCGAGTCCCTACGAGCAGTACTTC
- TRBJ2-5 - TRBV10-2 CASSPTGVQETQYF TGCGCCAGCAGTCCCACGGGAGTTCAAGAGACCCAGTACTTC
- TRBJ2-7 - TRBV4-1 CASSQAGPYEQYF TGCGCCAGCAGCCAAGCGGGACCCTACGAGCAGTACTTC
- TRBJ1-2 - TRBV5-4 CASPTKDWDGYTF TGTGCCAGCCCAACCAAAGACTGGGATGGCTACACCTTC
- TRBJ2-3 - TRBV7-9 CASSSWGSLGDTQYF TGTGCCAGCAGCTCCTGGGGAAGCTTGGGAGATACGCAGTATTTT
- TRBJ2-2 - TRBV4-3 CASSQEPWNTGELFF TGCGCCAGCAGCCAAGAGCCATGGAACACCGGGGAGCTGTTTTTT
- TRBJ2-7 - TRBV7-8 CASSSYGTFYEQYF TGTGCCAGCAGCTCCTACGGGACCTTTTACGAGCAGTACTTC
- TRBJ2-3 - TRBV27 CASTPLSGRTDTQYF TGTGCCAGCACTCCACTTAGCGGTCGCACAGATACGCAGTATTTT
- TRBJ2-7 - TRBV7-2 CASSLEALGVAYEQYF TGTGCCAGCAGCTTAGAGGCTTTGGGGGTGGCCTACGAGCAGTACTTC
- TRBJ2-5 - TRBV7-9 CASSLGSRARPEETQYF TGTGCCAGCAGCTTAGGGTCCCGGGCTCGGCCAGAAGAGACCCAGTACTTC
- TRBJ2-1 TRBD1 TRBV29-1 CSVEDRVGGAYNEQFF TGCAGCGTTGAAGATCGGGTAGGGGGCGCCTACAATGAGCAGTTCTTC
- TRBJ2-7 - TRBV4-1 CASSQKTGGTYEQYF TGCGCCAGCAGCCAAAAGACAGGTGGAACCTACGAGCAGTACTTC
- TRBJ2-7 - TRBV6-5 CASSYSQGTYEQYF TGTGCCAGCAGTTACTCGCAGGGTACCTACGAGCAGTACTTC
- TRBJ2-7 - TRBV28 CASSLPNRDYEQYF TGTGCCAGCAGTTTACCCAACAGGGACTACGAGCAGTACTTC
- TRBJ2-1 - TRBV5-1 CASSLWSRNEQFF TGCGCCAGCAGCCTTTGGTCCCGGAATGAGCAGTTCTTC
- TRBJ2-1 - TRBV19 CASSIDLGLNEQFF TGTGCCAGTAGTATAGACCTGGGACTTAATGAGCAGTTCTTC
once TRBJ2-7 TRBD2 TRBV7-9 CASSSGLNSYEQYF TGTGCCAGCAGCTCGGGACTAAACTCCTACGAGCAGTACTTC
- TRBJ2-7 - TRBV28 CASSFETLSSYEQYF TGTGCCAGCAGTTTCGAGACGTTGAGCTCCTACGAGCAGTACTTC